This T cell receptor beta chain derives from a study of post-analysis software for immune sequencing data. Study at large: Some patients lacked subtype; others had relapsing-remitting, secondary progressive or progressive-relapsing disease.

This clonotype was seen at least ten times. Its antigen is unknown. Tagging with unique molecular identifiers was a feature of the TCR beta cDNA libraries. Once about 0.95 to 10 million T cells were used, roughly 0.5 million cDNA molecules resulted. TCRdb used MiXCR to reprocess the PCR reads, holding one entry per CDR3 protein. The table shows about 560,000 distinct CDR3 sequences, with 44% occurring only once. V dropped 4 bases and J dropped 2 bases, with 12 bases sitting between them. Germline V gene sequence: CDR1 ENHRY, CDR2 SYGVKD. CDR3 length equals 15 residues. General study findings and limits: Strong same-batch co-clustering of samples appeared with F measure clustering. Elevated frequency relative to controls characterized several TRBV segments in patients, TRBV5-6, TRBV5-1 and TRBV20-1 among them. Multiple sclerosis was associated with a significant reduction in normalized Chao1 diversity relative to controls.

The origin of this receptor is a girl aged 10-17 years with multiple sclerosis. The genes are TRBV10-3 and TRBJ1-5; the D is unclear. The sample consisted of blood. The CDR3 spells CAISVTHGGNQPQHF. The DNA for the CDR3 is TGTGCCATCAGTGTGACCCACGGTGGCAATCAGCCCCAGCATTTT.